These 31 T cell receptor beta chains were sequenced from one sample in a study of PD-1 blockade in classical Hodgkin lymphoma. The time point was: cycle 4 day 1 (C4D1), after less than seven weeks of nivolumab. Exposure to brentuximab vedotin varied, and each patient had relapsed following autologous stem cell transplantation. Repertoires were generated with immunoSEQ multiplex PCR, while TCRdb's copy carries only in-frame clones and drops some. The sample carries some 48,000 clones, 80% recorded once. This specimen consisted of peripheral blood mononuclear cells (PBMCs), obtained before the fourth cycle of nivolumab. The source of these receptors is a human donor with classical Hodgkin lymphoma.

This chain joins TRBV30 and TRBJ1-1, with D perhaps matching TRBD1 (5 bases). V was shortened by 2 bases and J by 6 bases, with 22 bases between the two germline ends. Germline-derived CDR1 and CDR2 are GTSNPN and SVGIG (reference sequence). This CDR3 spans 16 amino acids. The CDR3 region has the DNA TGTGCCTGGAGTCTTTTGGACAAACTAATCGGCTCTGAAGCTTTCTTT. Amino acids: CAWSLLDKLIGSEAFF.

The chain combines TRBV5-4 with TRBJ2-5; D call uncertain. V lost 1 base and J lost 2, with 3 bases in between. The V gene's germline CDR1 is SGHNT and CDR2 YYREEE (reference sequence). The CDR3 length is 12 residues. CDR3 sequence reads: CASSLTQETQYF. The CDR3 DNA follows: TGTGCCAGCAGCTTGACGCAAGAGACCCAGTACTTC.

CDR3: CASSFGPTNTGELFF. CDR3 nucleotide sequence: TGTGCCAGCAGCTTTGGACCAACGAACACCGGGGAGCTGTTTTTT. This rearrangement joins TRBV11-3 to TRBJ2-2; no firm D call. V was clipped by 3 bases and J by 0 bases, with 8 bases between them. The CDR3 covers 15 residues. Germline V gene sequence: CDR1 SGHNT, CDR2 YENEEA.

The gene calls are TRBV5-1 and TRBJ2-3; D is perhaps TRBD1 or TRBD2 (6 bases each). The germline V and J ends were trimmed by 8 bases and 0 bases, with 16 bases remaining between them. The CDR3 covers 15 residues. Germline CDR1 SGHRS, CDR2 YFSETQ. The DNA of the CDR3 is TGCGCCAGTCTTCACAGGGAGGTGAGCACAGATACGCAGTATTTT. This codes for CASLHREVSTDTQYF. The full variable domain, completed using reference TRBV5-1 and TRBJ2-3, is KAGVTQTPRYLIKTRGQQVTLSCSPISGHRSVSWYQQTPGQGLQFLFEYFSETQRNKGNFPGRFSGRQFSNSRSEMNVSTLELGDSALYLCASLHREVSTDTQYFGPGTRLTVL.

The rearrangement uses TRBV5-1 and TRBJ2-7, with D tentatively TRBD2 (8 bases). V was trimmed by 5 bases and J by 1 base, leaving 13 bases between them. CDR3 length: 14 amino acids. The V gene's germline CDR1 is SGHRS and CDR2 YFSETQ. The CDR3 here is CASSREGQSYEQYF. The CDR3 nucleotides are TGCGCCAGCAGTCGGGAGGGACAGTCCTACGAGCAGTACTTC.

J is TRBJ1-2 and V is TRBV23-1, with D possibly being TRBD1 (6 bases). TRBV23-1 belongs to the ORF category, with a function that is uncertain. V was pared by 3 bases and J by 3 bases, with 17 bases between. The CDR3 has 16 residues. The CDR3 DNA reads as TGCGCCAGCAGTCACCACTCGCTGGACAGATACTATGGCTACACCTTC. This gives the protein CASSHHSLDRYYGYTF.

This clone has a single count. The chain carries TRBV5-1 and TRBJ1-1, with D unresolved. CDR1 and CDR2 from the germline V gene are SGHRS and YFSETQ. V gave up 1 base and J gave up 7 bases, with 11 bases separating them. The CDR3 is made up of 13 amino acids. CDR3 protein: CASSLTSDLEAFF. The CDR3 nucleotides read TGCGCCAGCAGCTTGACATCAGACCTTGAAGCTTTCTTT.

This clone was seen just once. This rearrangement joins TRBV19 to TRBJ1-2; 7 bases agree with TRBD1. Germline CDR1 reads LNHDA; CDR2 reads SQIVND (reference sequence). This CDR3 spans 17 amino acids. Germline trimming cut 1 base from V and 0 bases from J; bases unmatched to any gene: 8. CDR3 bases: TGTGCCAGTAGTATAGGAGGGGGCGGACCAACTAACTATGGCTACACCTTC. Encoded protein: CASSIGGGGPTNYGYTF.

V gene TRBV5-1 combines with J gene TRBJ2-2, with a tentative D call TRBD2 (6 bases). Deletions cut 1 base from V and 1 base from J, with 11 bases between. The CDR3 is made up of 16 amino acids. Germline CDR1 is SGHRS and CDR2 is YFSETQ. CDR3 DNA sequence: TGCGCCAGCAGCTTGATTGGGGGGTTGAACACCGGGGAGCTGTTTTTT. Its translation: CASSLIGGLNTGELFF. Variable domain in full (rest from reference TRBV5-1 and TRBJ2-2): KAGVTQTPRYLIKTRGQQVTLSCSPISGHRSVSWYQQTPGQGLQFLFEYFSETQRNKGNFPGRFSGRQFSNSRSEMNVSTLELGDSALYLCASSLIGGLNTGELFFGEGSRLTVL.

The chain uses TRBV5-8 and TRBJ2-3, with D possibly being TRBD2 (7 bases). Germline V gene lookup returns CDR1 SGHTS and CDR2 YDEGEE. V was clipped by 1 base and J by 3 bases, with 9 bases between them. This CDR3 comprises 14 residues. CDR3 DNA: TGTGCCAGCAGCTTGAGGGGGGGTACAGATACGCAGTATTTT. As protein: CASSLRGGTDTQYF.

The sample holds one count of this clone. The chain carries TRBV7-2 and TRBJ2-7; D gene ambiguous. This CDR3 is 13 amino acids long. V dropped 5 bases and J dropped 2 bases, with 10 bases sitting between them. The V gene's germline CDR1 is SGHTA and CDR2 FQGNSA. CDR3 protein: CASSRSSTYEQYF. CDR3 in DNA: TGTGCCAGCAGCCGCTCCTCTACCTACGAGCAGTACTTC.

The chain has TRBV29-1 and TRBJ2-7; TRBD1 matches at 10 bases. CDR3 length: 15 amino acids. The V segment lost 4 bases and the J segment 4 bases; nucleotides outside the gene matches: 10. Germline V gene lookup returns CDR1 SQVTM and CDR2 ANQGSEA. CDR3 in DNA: TGCAGCGTTGTAGGGACAGGGGACAGTATATACGAGCAGTACTTC. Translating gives CSVVGTGDSIYEQYF.

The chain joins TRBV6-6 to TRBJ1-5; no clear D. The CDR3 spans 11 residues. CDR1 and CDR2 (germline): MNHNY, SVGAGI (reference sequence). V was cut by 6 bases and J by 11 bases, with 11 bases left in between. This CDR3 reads CASREERSQHF. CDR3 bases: TGTGCCAGCAGGGAAGAACGGTCCCAGCATTTT.

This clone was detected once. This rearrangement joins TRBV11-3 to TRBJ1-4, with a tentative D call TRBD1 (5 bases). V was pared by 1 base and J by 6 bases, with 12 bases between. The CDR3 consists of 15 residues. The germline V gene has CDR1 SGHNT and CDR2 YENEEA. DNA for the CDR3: TGTGCCAGCAGCTTAGGGTGGAGGGGAGATGAAAAACTGTTTTTT. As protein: CASSLGWRGDEKLFF.

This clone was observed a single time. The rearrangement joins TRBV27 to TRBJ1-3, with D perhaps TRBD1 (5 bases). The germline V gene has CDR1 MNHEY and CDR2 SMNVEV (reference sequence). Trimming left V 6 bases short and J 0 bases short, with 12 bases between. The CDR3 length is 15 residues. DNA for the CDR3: TGTGCCAGCAGACGGGACCGCAACTCTGGAAACACCATATATTTT. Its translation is CASRRDRNSGNTIYF.

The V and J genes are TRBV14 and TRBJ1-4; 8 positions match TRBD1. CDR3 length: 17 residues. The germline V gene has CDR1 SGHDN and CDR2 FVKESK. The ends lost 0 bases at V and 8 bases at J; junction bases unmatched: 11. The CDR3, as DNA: TGTGCCAGCAGCCAAGATCGAGGGTCCAGGGGGCGGGAAAAACTGTTTTTT. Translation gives CASSQDRGSRGREKLFF. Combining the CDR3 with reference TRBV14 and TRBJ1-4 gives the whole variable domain EAGVTQFPSHSVIEKGQTVTLRCDPISGHDNLYWYRRVMGKEIKFLLHFVKESKQDESGMPNNRFLAERTGGTYSTLKVQPAELEDSGVYFCASSQDRGSRGREKLFFGSGTQLSVL.

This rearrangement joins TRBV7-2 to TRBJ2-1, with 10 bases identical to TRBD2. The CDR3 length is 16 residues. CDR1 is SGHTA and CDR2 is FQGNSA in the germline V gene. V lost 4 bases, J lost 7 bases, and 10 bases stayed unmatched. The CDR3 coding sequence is TGTGCCAGCAGCTACTCTAGCGGGAGCAGATTTAATGAGCAGTTCTTC. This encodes CASSYSSGSRFNEQFF.

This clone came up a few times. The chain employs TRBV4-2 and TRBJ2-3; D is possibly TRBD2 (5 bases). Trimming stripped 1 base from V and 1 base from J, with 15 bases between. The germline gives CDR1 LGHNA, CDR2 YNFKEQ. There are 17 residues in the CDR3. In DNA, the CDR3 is TGTGCCAGCAGCCAAGGGTCCCGTGTCGGGGGCACAGATACGCAGTATTTT. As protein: CASSQGSRVGGTDTQYF.

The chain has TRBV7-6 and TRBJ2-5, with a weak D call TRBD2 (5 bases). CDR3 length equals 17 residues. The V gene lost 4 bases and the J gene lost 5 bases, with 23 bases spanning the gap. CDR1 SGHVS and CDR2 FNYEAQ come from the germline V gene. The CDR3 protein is CASSSTGGLQTRETQYF. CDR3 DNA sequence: TGTGCCAGCAGCTCGACCGGTGGACTTCAAACCAGGGAGACCCAGTACTTC.

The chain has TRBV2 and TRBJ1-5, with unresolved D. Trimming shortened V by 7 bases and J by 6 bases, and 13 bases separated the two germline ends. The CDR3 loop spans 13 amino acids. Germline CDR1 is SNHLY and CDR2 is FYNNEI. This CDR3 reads CASMTGAGQPQHF. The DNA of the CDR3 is TGTGCCAGCATGACGGGAGCAGGTCAGCCCCAGCATTTT.

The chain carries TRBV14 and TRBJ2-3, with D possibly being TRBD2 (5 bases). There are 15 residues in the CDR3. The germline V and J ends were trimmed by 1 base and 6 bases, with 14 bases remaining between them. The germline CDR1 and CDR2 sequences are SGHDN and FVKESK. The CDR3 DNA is TGTGCCAGCAGCCAAGGTGTGGTACCGGGGGATACGCAGTATTTT. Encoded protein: CASSQGVVPGDTQYF. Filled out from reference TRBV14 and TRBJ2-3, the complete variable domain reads EAGVTQFPSHSVIEKGQTVTLRCDPISGHDNLYWYRRVMGKEIKFLLHFVKESKQDESGMPNNRFLAERTGGTYSTLKVQPAELEDSGVYFCASSQGVVPGDTQYFGPGTRLTVL.

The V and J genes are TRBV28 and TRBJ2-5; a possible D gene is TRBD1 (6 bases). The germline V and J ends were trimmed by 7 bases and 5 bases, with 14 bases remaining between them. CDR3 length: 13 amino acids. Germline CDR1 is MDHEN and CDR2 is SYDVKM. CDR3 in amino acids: CASTWGLGETQYF. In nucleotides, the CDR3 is TGTGCCAGCACCTGGGGGCTCGGGGAGACCCAGTACTTC.

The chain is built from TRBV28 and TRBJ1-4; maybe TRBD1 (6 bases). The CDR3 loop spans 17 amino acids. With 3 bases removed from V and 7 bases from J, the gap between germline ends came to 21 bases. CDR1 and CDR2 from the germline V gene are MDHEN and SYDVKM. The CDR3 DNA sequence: TGTGCCAGCAGTTTTATCACCCGAGGGGGGAGTAGTGAAAAACTGTTTTTT. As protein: CASSFITRGGSSEKLFF.

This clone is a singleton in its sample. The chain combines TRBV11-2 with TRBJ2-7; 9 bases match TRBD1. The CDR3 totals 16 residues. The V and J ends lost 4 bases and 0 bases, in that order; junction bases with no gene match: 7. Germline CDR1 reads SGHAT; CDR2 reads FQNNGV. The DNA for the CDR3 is TGTGCCAGCAGCTCCCGGACAGGGGAAAGCTCCTACGAGCAGTACTTC. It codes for CASSSRTGESSYEQYF.

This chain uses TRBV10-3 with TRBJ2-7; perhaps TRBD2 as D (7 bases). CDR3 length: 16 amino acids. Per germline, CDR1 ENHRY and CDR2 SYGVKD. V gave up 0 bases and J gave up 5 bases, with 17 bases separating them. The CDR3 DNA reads TGTGCCATCAGTGAGTCGGGGTGGGGGGGCTACCACGAGCAGTACTTC. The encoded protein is CAISESGWGGYHEQYF.

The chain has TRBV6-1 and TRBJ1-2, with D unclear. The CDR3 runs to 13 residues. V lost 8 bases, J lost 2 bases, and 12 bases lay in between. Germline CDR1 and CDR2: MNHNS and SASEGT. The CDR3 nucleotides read TGTGCCAGCGAGGGAGGATGGAACTATGGCTACACCTTC. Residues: CASEGGWNYGYTF.

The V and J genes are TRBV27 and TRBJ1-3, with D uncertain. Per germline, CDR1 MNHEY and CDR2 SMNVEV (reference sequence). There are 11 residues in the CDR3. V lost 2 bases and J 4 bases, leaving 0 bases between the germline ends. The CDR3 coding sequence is TGTGCCAGCAGTTTAGGAAACACCATATATTTT. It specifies CASSLGNTIYF.

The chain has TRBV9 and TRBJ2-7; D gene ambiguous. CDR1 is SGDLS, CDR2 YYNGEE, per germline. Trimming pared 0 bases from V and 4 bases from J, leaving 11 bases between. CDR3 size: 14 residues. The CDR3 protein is CASSVDGISYEQYF. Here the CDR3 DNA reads TGTGCCAGCAGCGTAGATGGGATTAGTTACGAGCAGTACTTC.

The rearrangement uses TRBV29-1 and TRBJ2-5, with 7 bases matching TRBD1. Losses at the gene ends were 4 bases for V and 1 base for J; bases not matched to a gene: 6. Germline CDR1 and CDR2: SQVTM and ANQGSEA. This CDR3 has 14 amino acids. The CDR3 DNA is TGCAGCGTTGCAGGAAGGGACAGCCAAGAGACCCAGTACTTC. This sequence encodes CSVAGRDSQETQYF. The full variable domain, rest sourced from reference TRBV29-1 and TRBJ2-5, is SAVISQKPSRDICQRGTSLTIQCQVDSQVTMMFWYRQQPGQSLTLIATANQGSEATYESGFVIDKFPISRPNLTFSTLTVSNMSPEDSSIYLCSVAGRDSQETQYFGPGTRLLVL.

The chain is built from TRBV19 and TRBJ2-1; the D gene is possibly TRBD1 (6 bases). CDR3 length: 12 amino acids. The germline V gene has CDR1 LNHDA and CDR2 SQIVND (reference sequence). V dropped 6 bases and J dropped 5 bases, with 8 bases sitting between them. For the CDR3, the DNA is TGTGCCAGTAGCAAGGGGGACAATGAGCAGTTCTTC. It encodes CASSKGDNEQFF.

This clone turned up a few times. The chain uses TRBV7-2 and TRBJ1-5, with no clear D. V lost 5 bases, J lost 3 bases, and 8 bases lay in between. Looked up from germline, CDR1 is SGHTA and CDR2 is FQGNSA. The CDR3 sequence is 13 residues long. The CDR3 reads CASSTHSNQPQHF. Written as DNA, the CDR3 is TGTGCCAGCAGCACACACTCCAATCAGCCCCAGCATTTT.